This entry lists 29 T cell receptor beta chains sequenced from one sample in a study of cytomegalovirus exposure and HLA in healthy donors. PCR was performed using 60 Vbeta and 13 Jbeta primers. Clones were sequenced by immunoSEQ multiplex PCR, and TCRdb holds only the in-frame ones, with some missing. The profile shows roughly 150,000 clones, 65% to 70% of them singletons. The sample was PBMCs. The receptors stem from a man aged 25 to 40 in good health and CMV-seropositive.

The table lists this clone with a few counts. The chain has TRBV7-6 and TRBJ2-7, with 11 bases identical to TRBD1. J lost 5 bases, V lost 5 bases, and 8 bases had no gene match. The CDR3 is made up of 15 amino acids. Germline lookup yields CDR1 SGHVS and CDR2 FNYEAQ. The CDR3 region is CASSPGWGQGDEQYF. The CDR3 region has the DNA TGTGCCAGCAGCCCGGGGTGGGGACAGGGGGACGAGCAGTACTTC.

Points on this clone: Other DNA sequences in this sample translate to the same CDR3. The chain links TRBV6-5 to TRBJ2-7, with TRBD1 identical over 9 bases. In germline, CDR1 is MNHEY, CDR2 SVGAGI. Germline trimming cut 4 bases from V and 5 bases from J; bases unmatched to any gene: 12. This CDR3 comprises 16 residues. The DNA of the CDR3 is TGTGCCAGCAGTTCACTCTCTGACAGGGGGGACCACGAGCAGTACTTC. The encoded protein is CASSSLSDRGDHEQYF.

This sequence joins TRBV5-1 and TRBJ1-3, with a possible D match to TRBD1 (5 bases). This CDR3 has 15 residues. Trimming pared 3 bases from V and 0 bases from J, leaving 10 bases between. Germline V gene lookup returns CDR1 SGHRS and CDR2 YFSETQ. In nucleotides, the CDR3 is TGCGCCAGCAGCTCGACAGTTTCCTCTGGAAACACCATATATTTT. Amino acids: CASSSTVSSGNTIYF.

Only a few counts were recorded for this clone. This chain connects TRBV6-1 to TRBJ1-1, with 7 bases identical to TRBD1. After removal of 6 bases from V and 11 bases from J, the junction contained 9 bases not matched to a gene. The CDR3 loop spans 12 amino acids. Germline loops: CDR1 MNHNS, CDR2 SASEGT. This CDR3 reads CASRGSDRLAFF. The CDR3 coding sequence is TGTGCCAGCAGGGGATCGGACAGGTTGGCTTTCTTT.

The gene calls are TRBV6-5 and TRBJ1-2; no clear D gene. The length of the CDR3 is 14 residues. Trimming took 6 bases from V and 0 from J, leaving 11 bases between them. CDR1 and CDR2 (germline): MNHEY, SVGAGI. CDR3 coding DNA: TGTGCCAGCAGCAATATAGAGACTAACTATGGCTACACCTTC. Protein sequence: CASSNIETNYGYTF.

The CDR3 nucleotides read TGTGCCAGCAGTGAAGGCTGGGAGTCCTACGAGCAGTACTTC. Its translation: CASSEGWESYEQYF. The gene calls are TRBV6-1 and TRBJ2-7, with D perhaps matching TRBD2 (5 bases). V lost 1 base, J lost 1 base, and 8 bases lay in between. This CDR3 spans 14 amino acids. Germline V gene lookup returns CDR1 MNHNS and CDR2 SASEGT.

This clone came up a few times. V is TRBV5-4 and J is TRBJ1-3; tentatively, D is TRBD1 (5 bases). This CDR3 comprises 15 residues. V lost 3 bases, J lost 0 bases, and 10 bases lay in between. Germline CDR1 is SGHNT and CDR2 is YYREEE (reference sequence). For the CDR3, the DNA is TGTGCCAGCAGCTGGGGCGCATCCTCTGGAAACACCATATATTTT. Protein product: CASSWGASSGNTIYF.

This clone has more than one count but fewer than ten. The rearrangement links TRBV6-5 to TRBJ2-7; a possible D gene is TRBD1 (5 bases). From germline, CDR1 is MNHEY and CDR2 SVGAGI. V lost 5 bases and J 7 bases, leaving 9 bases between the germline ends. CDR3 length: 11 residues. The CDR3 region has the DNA TGTGCCAGCAGTCCAGGGTGGGAGCAGTACTTC. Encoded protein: CASSPGWEQYF.

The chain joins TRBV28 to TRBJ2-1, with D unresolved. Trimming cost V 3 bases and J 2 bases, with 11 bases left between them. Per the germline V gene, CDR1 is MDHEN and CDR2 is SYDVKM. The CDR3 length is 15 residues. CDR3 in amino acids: CASSFQRIPYNEQFF. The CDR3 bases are TGTGCCAGCAGTTTCCAGCGAATTCCCTACAATGAGCAGTTCTTC. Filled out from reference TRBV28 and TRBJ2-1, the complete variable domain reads DVKVTQSSRYLVKRTGEKVFLECVQDMDHENMFWYRQDPGLGLRLIYFSYDVKMKEKGDIPEGYSVSREKKERFSLILESASTNQTSMYLCASSFQRIPYNEQFFGPGTRLTVL.

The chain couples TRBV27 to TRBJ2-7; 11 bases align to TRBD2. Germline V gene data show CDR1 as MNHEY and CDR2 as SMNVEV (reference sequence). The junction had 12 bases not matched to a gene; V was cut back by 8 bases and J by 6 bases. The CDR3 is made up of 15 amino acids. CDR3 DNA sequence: TGTGCCAGCGATCCCTCGGGACTAGCGGCAGTCGAGCAGTACTTC. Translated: CASDPSGLAAVEQYF.

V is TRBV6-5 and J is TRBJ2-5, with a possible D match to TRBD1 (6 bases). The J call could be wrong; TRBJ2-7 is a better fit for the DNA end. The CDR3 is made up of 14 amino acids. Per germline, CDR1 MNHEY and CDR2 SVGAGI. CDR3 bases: TGTGCCAGCAGCCCACAGGGATATTCGTACGAGCAGTACTTC. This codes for CASSPQGYSYEQYF.

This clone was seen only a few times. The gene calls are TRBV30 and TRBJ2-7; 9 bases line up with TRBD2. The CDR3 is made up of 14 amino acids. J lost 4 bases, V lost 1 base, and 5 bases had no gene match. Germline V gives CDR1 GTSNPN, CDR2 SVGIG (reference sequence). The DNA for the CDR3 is TGTGCCTGGAGTGGAGGACTAGCGTTTTACGAGCAGTACTTC. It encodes CAWSGGLAFYEQYF.

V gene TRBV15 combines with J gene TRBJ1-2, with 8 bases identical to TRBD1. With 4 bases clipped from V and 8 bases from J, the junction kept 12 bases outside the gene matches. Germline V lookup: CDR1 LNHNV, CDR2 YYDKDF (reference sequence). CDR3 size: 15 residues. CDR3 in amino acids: CATSTRTGRVGGYTF. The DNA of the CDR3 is TGTGCCACCAGCACCAGGACAGGGCGGGTGGGAGGCTACACCTTC. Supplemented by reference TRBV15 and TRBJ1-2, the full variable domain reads DAMVIQNPRYQVTQFGKPVTLSCSQTLNHNVMYWYQQKSSQAPKLLFHYYDKDFNNEADTPDNFQSRRPNTSFCFLDIRSPGLGDTAMYLCATSTRTGRVGGYTFGSGTRLTVV.

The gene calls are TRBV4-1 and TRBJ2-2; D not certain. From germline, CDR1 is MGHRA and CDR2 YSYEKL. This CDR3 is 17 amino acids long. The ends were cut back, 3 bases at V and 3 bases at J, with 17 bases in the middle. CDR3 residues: CASSQTPREVYTGELFF. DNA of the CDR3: TGCGCCAGCAGCCAGACCCCTAGAGAAGTATACACCGGGGAGCTGTTTTTT.

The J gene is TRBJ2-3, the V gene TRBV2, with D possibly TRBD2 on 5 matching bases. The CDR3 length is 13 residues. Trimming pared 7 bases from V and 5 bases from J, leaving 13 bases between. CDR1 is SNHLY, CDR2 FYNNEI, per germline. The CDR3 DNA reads TGTGCCAGCAACTCAGTAGGAGGAGATACGCAGTATTTT. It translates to CASNSVGGDTQYF.

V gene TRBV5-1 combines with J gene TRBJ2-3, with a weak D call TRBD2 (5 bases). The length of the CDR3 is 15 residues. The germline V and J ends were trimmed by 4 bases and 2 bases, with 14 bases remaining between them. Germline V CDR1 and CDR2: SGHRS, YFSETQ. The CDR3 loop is CASSTSGGTTDTQYF. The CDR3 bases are TGCGCCAGCAGCACGAGCGGAGGCACCACAGATACGCAGTATTTT.

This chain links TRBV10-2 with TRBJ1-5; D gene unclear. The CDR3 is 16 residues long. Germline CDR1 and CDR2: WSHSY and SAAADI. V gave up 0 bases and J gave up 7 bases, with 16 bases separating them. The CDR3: CASSESRSAGIQPQHF. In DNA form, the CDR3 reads TGCGCCAGCAGTGAGTCGAGGAGTGCCGGAATCCAGCCCCAGCATTTT.

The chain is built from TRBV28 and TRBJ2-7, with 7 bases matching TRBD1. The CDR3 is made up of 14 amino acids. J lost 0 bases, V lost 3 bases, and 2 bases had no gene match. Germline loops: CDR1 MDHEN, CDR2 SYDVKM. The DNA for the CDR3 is TGTGCCAGCAGTTTTCGGGACAGCTCCTACGAGCAGTACTTC. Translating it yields CASSFRDSSYEQYF.

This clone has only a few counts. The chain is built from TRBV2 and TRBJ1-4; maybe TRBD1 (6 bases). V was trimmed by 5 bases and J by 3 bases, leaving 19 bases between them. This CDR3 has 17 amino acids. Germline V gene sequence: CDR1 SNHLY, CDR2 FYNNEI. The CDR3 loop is CASSPWGIGGPNEKLFF. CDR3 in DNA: TGTGCCAGCAGTCCATGGGGAATAGGGGGACCTAATGAAAAACTGTTTTTT.

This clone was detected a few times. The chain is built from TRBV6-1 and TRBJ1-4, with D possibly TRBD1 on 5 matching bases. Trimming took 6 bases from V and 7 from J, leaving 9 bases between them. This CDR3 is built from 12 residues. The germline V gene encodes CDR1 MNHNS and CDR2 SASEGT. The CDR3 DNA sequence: TGTGCCAGCAGGACGGGGGGTGAAAAACTGTTTTTT. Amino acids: CASRTGGEKLFF.

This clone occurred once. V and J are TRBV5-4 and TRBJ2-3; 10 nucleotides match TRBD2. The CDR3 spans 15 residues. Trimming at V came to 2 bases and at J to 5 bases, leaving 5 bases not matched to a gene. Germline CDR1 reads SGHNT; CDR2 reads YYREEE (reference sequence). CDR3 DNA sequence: TGTGCCAGCAGCTTCCCTAGCGGGAGTAAAGATACGCAGTATTTT. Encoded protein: CASSFPSGSKDTQYF.

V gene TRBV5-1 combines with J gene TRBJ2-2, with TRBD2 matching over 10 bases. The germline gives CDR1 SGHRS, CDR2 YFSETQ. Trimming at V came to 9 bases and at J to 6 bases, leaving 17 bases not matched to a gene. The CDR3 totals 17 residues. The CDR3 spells CATSPTPSGRGSGELFF. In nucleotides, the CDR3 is TGCGCCACCTCTCCCACTCCTAGCGGGAGAGGGTCCGGGGAGCTGTTTTTT.

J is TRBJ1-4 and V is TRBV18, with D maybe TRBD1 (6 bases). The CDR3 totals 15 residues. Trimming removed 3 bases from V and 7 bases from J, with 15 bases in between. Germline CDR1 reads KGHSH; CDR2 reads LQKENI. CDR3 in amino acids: CASSPPGVWGEKLFF. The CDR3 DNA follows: TGTGCCAGCTCACCCCCAGGGGTCTGGGGTGAAAAACTGTTTTTT.

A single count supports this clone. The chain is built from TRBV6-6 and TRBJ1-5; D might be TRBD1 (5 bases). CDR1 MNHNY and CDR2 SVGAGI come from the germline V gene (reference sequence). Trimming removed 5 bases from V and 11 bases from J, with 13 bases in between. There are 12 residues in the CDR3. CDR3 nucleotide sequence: TGTGCCAGCAGTCCCCAGGGCGTCGCCCAGCATTTT. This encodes CASSPQGVAQHF.

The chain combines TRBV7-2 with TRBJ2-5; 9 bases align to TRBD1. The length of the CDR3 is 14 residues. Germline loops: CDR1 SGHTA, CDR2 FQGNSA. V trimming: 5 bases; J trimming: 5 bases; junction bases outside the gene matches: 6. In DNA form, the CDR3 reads TGTGCCAGCAGCAAGGACAGGGGAGGGGAGACCCAGTACTTC. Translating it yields CASSKDRGGETQYF.

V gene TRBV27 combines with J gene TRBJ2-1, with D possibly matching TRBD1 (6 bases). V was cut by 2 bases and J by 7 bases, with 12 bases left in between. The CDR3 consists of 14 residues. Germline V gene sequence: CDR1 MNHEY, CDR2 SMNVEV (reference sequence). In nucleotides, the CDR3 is TGTGCCAGCAGTTTAAACAGGGTTACAAATGAGCAGTTCTTC. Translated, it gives CASSLNRVTNEQFF.

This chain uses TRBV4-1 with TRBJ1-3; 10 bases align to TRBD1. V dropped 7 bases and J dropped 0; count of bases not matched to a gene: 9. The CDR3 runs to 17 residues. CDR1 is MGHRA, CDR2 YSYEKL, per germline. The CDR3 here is CASNTRTGGSSGNTIYF. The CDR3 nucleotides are TGCGCCAGCAATACCCGGACAGGGGGTAGCTCTGGAAACACCATATATTTT.

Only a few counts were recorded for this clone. CDR3 nucleotide sequence: TGCAGCGTTCAGGGGGCTGGAGATACGCAGTATTTT. Protein product: CSVQGAGDTQYF. The chain links TRBV29-1 to TRBJ2-3, with 8 bases lining up with TRBD1. The CDR3 loop spans 12 amino acids. Germline CDR1 SQVTM, CDR2 ANQGSEA. Germline trimming cut 5 bases from V and 5 bases from J; bases unmatched to any gene: 3.

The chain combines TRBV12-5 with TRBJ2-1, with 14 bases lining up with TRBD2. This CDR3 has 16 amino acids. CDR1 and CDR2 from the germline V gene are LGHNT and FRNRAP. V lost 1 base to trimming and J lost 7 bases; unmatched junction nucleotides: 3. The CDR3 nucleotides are TGTGCTAGTGGTTTGGGACTAGCGGGAGGGGGAAATGAGCAGTTCTTC. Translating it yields CASGLGLAGGGNEQFF.